The TCR beta chain described here comes from a study of T-cell reconstitution after alpha-beta-depleted transplantation in children. This clonotype appeared many times. No antigen is known for it. J was trimmed by 3 bases and V by 7 bases; bases with no gene match: 12. The CDR3 runs to 16 residues. Germline CDR1 and CDR2: MNHNS and SASEGT. Molecular barcoding with unique molecular identifiers was used for the TCRbeta library. Using its own MiXCR run on the PCR reads, TCRdb lists one record per CDR3 protein. The table has roughly 250,000 distinct CDR3 sequences, roughly 8% seen once. Findings of the study overall: Among T cells one year after transplant, newly produced cells accounted for most counts and diversity. Two months or so post-transplant, alpha-beta T cells reportedly derived from several hundred expanded graft clones. The origin of high day-60 TCRbeta diversity in some patients lay in surviving recipient T cells and thymic progenitors.

The chain couples TRBV6-1 to TRBJ1-5, with 7 bases that match TRBD1. The sequence was obtained from a male patient between 10 and 17 years old who had a stem cell transplant for acute lymphoblastic leukemia, so the T cells may come from the graft donor. The sample consisted of PBMCs, mostly from graft donor cells, taken 180 days after TCRalphabeta/CD19-depleted stem cell transplant. The CDR3 coding sequence is TGTGCCAGCACCAGAACCCACACAGGGGACAATCAGCCCCAGCATTTT. Its protein product is CASTRTHTGDNQPQHF.